This T cell receptor beta chain comes out of a study of shared clonotypes between healthy human individuals. Across the whole study: Aged between 18 and 49, the donors were two women and three men.

Germline-derived CDR1 and CDR2 are MGHDK and SYGVNS. CDR3 length: 14 amino acids. V lost 3 bases and J lost 3, with 12 bases in between. With respect to this clone: Its specificity is not known.

The healthy adult donors were HIV-negative and reported no recent acute infections or vaccinations. The table came from immunoSEQ multiplex PCR; TCRdb's copy has only in-frame clones and leaves some out. The repertoire holds 550,000 to 800,000 clones, 90% seen once, with 34% in the top ten. Study results and limitations: It was observed that roughly 5.5% of naive CD4 clonotypes were shared across a few donors.

The chain links TRBV25-1 to TRBJ2-7, with D perhaps TRBD1 (6 bases). This clonotype originated in a man aged 18-30 years in good health. Some clones in this sample may be carry-over from other donors' samples. The sample was memory CD8+ T cells from PBMCs. Subset meaning: CD45RO+ cells pooled with CCR7-negative TemRA cells. This CDR3 reads CASSERGFGYEQYF. In DNA, the CDR3 is TGTGCCAGCAGTGAGAGGGGGTTTGGCTACGAGCAGTACTTC.